The 11 T cell receptor beta chains given below trace back to one sample, sequenced in a study of spatial heterogeneity in lung cancer. Study results and limitations: Tumor mutation count correlated with how many alpha and beta TCRs expanded intratumorally.

No antigen is known for these receptors. TCRdb called the 5' RACE reads again in MiXCR, with one record for every CDR3 protein. Of 8,300 or so distinct CDR3 sequences listed, under 10% are singletons. Time point described: sample taken at primary tumor resection. The sample in question was lung tumor tissue, obtained at surgery. The source of these receptors is a male donor with early-stage non-small cell lung cancer.

This clonotype was detected many times. Being off target in a library aimed at alpha chains, this beta chain has a size of little meaning. J is TRBJ2-7 and V is TRBV11-2, with 11 bases lining up with TRBD2. The CDR3 is made up of 15 amino acids. Germline CDR1 is SGHAT and CDR2 is FQNNGV. J was trimmed by 2 bases and V by 4 bases; bases with no gene match: 4. For the CDR3, the DNA is TGTGCCAGCAGCTCCGGACTAGCGGGTACCTACGAGCAGTACTTC. Translated, it gives CASSSGLAGTYEQYF.

Judged by abundance, this clonotype is medium-sized. This beta chain is an unintended read in a library built for alpha chains; its size means little. The CDR3 bases are TGTGCCAGCAGTGGTTTCCCGTTAATGAAGGGCGAGCAGTACTTC. This sequence encodes CASSGFPLMKGEQYF. The V gene is TRBV28, the J gene TRBJ2-7; D remains ambiguous. Germline CDR1 reads MDHEN; CDR2 reads SYDVKM. The CDR3 is 15 residues long. V lost 5 bases and J lost 6, with 20 bases in between.

By sample share, this clonotype is medium-sized. This beta chain is a stray sequence in a library constructed for alpha chains; its clone size is not meaningful. The chain is built from TRBV5-6 and TRBJ2-7, with a tentative D call TRBD2 (6 bases). V lost 0 bases and J lost 5, with 18 bases in between. The germline V gene has CDR1 SGHDT and CDR2 YYEEEE. This CDR3 contains 16 residues. The CDR3: CASSLVGGLRGNEQYF. As DNA, the CDR3 is TGTGCCAGCAGCTTGGTTGGCGGGCTGCGGGGCAACGAGCAGTACTTC.

Sample share makes this clonotype medium-sized. For a library built for alpha chains, this beta chain is a stray read; little rests on its size. V is TRBV29-1 and J is TRBJ2-4; D is undetermined. This CDR3 has 12 residues. Trimming stripped 4 bases from V and 4 bases from J, with 8 bases between. Germline CDR1 reads SQVTM; CDR2 reads ANQGSEA. This CDR3 is CSVAASKNIQYF. CDR3 DNA: TGCAGCGTTGCAGCGTCTAAAAACATTCAGTACTTC.

Relative to its sample, this clonotype is medium-sized. This beta chain came through as a stray read in a library set up for alpha chains, and its size says little. V usage is TRBV9 and J usage is TRBJ2-7; perhaps TRBD2 as D (6 bases). This CDR3 comprises 16 residues. V was shortened by 4 bases and J by 1 base, with 18 bases between the two germline ends. Germline loops: CDR1 SGDLS, CDR2 YYNGEE. The chain's CDR3 is CASSSPGSGGSYEQYF. Here the CDR3 DNA reads TGTGCCAGCAGCTCCCCGGGTAGCGGTGGGTCCTACGAGCAGTACTTC.

This clonotype is medium-sized by share. The library was built for alpha chains, so this beta chain is an off-target read and its size means little. V and J are TRBV6-5 and TRBJ1-4; TRBD1 aligns across 7 bases. Per the germline V gene, CDR1 is MNHEY and CDR2 is SVGAGI. The CDR3 is 14 amino acids. With 6 bases clipped from V and 6 bases from J, the junction kept 7 bases outside the gene matches. In DNA, the CDR3 is TGTGCCAGCAGACCTTCCGGGACAGATGAAAAACTGTTTTTT. It codes for CASRPSGTDEKLFF.

This clonotype was seen only once. Being one base from a much bigger clone, this may be a read error. Because the CDR3 is missing its conserved closing phenylalanine or tryptophan, this is likely a read error. For a library built for alpha chains, this beta chain is a stray read; little rests on its size. CDR3 residues: CASSKTGPANYGYTS. Written as DNA, the CDR3 is TGTGCCAGCAGCAAAACAGGTCCCGCCAACTATGGCTACACCTCC. The chain couples TRBV7-8 to TRBJ1-2; possibly TRBD1 for D (5 bases). Germline CDR1 SGHVS, CDR2 FQNEAQ. The CDR3 totals 15 residues. The V end was cut by 5 bases, the J end by 2 bases, with 15 bases between.

This clonotype was picked up many times. The library was built for alpha chains, so this beta chain is an off-target read and its size means little. The V call is TRBV5-1, the J call TRBJ2-3, with 12 bases fitting TRBD2. This CDR3 is built from 17 residues. V shed 2 bases, J shed 4 bases, and the junction held 8 bases outside the gene matches. Germline V gene lookup returns CDR1 SGHRS and CDR2 YFSETQ. The CDR3 is CASSFGSSGRAADTQYF. The CDR3, as DNA: TGCGCCAGCAGCTTCGGGTCTAGCGGGAGGGCAGCAGATACGCAGTATTTT.

By sample fraction, this clonotype is medium-sized. This beta chain lies outside the target of a library built for alpha chains; its clone size means little. The chain links TRBV7-9 to TRBJ2-7; 7 positions agree with TRBD1. V shed 11 bases and J 6 bases; nucleotides not matched to a gene: 10. Looked up from germline, CDR1 is SEHNR and CDR2 is FQNEAQ (reference sequence). The CDR3 extends over 12 amino acids. CDR3: CASWQAGGEQYF. The CDR3 DNA reads as TGTGCCTCGTGGCAGGCAGGGGGCGAGCAGTACTTC.

Turning to this clonotype: The library was prepared for alpha chains; this beta chain is a stray read, so its frequency means little. V usage is TRBV19 and J usage is TRBJ2-2; tentatively, D is TRBD2 (6 bases). Germline V lookup: CDR1 LNHDA, CDR2 SQIVND (reference sequence). CDR3 length: 14 amino acids. V was trimmed by 4 bases and J by 3 bases, leaving 9 bases between them. The CDR3 reads CASSTDYYTGELFF. The DNA of the CDR3 is TGTGCCAGTAGTACGGACTACTACACCGGGGAGCTGTTTTTT.

This clonotype occurred many times. This beta chain is a stray sequence in a library constructed for alpha chains; its clone size is not meaningful. In DNA form, the CDR3 reads TGTGCCAGCAGCTTAGCTGGCTCTGGGGCCAACGTCCTGACTTTC. This gives the protein CASSLAGSGANVLTF. The chain combines TRBV7-9 with TRBJ2-6, with unresolved D. Germline lookup yields CDR1 SEHNR and CDR2 FQNEAQ (reference sequence). Trimming removed 0 bases at V and 0 bases at J, with 3 bases between. This CDR3 has 15 residues.